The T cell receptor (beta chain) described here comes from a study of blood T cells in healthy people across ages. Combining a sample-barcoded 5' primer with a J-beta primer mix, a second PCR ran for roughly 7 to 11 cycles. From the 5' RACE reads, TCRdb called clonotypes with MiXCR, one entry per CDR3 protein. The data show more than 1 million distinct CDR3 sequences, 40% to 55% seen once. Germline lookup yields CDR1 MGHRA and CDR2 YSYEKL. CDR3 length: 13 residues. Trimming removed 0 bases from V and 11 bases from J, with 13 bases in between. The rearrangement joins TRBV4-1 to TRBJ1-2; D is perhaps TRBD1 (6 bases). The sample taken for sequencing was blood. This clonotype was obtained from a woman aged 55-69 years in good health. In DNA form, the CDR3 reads TGCGCCAGCAGCCAAGAAGAGGGGGGAAGATACACCTTC. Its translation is CASSQEEGGRYTF.